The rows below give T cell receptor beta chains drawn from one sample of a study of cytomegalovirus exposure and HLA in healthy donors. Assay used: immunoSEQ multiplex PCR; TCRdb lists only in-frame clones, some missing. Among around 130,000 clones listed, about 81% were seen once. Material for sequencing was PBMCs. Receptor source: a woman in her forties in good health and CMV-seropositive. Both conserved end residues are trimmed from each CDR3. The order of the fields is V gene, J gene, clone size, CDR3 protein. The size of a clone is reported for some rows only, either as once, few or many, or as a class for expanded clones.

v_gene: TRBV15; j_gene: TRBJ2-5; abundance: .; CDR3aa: ATSRPDRGLRETQY
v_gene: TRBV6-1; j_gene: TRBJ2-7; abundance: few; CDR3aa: ASSPAGGSPYEQY
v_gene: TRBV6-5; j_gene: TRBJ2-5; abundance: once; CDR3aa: ASSRDRVEQY
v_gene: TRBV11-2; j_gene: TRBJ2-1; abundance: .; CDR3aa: ASSELTGGVYNEQF
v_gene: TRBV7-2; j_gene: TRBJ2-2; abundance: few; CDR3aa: ASRLAGGPTGELF
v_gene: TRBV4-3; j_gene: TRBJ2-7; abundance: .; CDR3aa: ASSQQERGSPSYEQY
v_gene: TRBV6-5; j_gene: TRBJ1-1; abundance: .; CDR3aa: ASGDRGDSTEAF
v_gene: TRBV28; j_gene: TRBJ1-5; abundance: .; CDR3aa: ASSSGTRDNQPQH
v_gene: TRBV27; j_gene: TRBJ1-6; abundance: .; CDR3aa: ASSAQYNSPLH
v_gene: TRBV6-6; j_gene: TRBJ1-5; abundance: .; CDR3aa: ASSYSRGGRQPQH
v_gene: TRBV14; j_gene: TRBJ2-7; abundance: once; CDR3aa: ASSQQPGQSYEQY
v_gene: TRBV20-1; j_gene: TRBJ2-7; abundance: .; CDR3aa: SSRESGEQY
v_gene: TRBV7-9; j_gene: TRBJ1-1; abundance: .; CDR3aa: ASSFGGTNTEAF
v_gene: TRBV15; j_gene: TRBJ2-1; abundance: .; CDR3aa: ATSLGGSSYNEQF
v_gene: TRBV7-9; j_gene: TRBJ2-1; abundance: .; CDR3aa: ASSPGTSGYNEQF
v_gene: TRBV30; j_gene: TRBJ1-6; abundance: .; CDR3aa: AWGTGSNSPLH
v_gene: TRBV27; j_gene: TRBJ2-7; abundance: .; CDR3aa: ASRDRGGSYEQY
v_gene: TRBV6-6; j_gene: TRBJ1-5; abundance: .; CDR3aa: ASSYADREGNQPQH